The rows below give T cell receptor beta chains drawn from one sample of a study of PD-1 blockade in classical Hodgkin lymphoma. Method: immunoSEQ multiplex PCR; TCRdb's copy keeps in-frame clones and lacks some. This sample yields around 58,000 clones, of which about nine tenths are seen a single time; 9.7% belongs to the top ten. The sample consisted of peripheral blood mononuclear cells (PBMCs), taken at baseline. These receptors all come from a human donor with classical Hodgkin lymphoma. CDR3s leave out the opening cysteine and the closing phenylalanine or tryptophan.

j_call v_call cdr3_aa
TRBJ2-7 TRBV27 ASSLLAGQGSYEQY
TRBJ2-6 TRBV7-2 ASSQDSNSGANVLT
TRBJ2-3 TRBV5-1 ASNKRGEPITDTQY
TRBJ2-1 TRBV10-3 AISGGSGRGEQF
TRBJ2-1 TRBV27 ASSFGRSSYNEQF
. TRBV7-9 ASSSPTGTYEQY
TRBJ1-2 TRBV10-1 ASGETNYGYT
TRBJ2-7 TRBV28 ASSLQGGGREQY
TRBJ2-7 TRBV11-2 ASSLGRGHYEQY
TRBJ2-5 TRBV7-9 ASSLEMAQY
TRBJ1-1 TRBV7-9 ATRDSAQTEAF
TRBJ1-3 TRBV2 ASTDSGNTIY